This T cell receptor (beta chain) was observed in a study of a mutant IDH1 vaccine in newly diagnosed glioma. Study overall: Vaccination began 4-6 weeks post radiotherapy alone, or with temozolomide cycles. Patients arrived already treated with radiotherapy, temozolomide, or both, most having had both.

Note on this clone: What it recognizes is unknown.

Here immunoSEQ multiplex PCR was the method, and the copy in TCRdb shows in-frame clones only, minus some. The repertoire holds about 10,000 clones, with about 81% as singletons. CDR1 and CDR2 (germline): MNHEY, SMNVEV (reference sequence). This CDR3 region has 17 residues. Trimming at V came to 2 bases and at J to 3 bases, leaving 9 bases not matched to a gene. Described time point: week 47, end of study. Doses comprised 300 ug of mutant IDH1 20-mer peptide each, plus topical imiquimod. The sequence derives from a man aged 30 to 39 with glioma. The sequences come from PBMCs, collected from a glioma patient whose treatment included an IDH1 peptide vaccine. The chain combines TRBV27 with TRBJ2-7; 11 positions match TRBD2. The CDR3 DNA sequence: TGTGCCAGCAGTTTAGACCCCCTAGGACTAGCGGGCTACGAGCAGTACTTC. This gives the protein CASSLDPLGLAGYEQYF.